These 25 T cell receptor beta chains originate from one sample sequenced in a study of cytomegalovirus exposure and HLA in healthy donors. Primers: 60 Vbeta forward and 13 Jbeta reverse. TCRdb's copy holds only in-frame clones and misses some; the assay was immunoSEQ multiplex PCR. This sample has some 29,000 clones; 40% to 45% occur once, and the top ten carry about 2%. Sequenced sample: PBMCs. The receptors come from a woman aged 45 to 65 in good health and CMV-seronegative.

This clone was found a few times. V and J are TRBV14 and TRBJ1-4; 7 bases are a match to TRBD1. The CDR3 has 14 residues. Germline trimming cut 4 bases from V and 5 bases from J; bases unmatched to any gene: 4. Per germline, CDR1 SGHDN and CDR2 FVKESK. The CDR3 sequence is CASSRRDSNEKLFF. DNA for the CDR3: TGTGCCAGCAGCCGCCGGGACAGCAATGAAAAACTGTTTTTT.

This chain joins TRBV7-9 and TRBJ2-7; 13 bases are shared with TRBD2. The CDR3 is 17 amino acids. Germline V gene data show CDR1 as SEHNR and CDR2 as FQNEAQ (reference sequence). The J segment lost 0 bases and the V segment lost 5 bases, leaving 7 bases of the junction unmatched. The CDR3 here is CASSHWTSGGNSYEQYF. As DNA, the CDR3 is TGTGCCAGCAGCCATTGGACTAGCGGGGGCAACTCCTACGAGCAGTACTTC.

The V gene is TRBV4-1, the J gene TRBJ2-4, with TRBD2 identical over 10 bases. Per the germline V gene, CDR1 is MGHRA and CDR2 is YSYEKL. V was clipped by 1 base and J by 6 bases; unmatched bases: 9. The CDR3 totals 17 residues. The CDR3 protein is CASSQGPSGGVGNIQYF. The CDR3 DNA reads TGCGCCAGCAGCCAAGGGCCTAGCGGGGGAGTGGGAAACATTCAGTACTTC.

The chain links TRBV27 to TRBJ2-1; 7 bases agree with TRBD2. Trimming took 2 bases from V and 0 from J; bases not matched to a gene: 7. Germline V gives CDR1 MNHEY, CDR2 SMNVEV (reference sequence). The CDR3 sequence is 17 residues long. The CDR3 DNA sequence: TGTGCCAGCAGTTTAAACAGCGGGGCGAGCTCCTACAATGAGCAGTTCTTC. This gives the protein CASSLNSGASSYNEQFF.

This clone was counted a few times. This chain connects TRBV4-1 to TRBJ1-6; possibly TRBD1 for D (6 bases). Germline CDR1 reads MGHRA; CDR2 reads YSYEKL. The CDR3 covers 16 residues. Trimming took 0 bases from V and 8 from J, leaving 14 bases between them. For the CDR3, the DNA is TGCGCCAGCAGCCAAGATCGAGCACAGGGCCATTCACCCCTCCACTTT. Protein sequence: CASSQDRAQGHSPLHF.

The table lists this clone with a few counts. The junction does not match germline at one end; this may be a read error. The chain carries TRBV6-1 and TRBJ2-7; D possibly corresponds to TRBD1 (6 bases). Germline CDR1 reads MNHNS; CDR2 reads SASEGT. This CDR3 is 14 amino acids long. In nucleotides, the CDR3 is TGTGCCAGCAGCATGGGGAGCTCTTTTTACGAGCAGGGGTTC. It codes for CASSMGSSFYEQGF.

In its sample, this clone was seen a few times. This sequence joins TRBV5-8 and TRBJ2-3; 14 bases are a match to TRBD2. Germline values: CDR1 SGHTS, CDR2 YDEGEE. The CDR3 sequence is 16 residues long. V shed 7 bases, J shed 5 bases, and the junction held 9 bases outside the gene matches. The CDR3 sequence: CASQGLAGDLGDTQYF. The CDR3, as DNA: TGTGCCAGCCAGGGACTAGCGGGGGATCTCGGAGATACGCAGTATTTT.

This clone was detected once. The CDR3 is CASSPRGTGRGPQETQYF. The CDR3 nucleotides are TGTGCCAGCTCACCGAGAGGTACTGGGCGGGGGCCACAAGAGACCCAGTACTTC. The chain couples TRBV18 to TRBJ2-5; TRBD2 is a possible D gene (7 bases). Trimming took off 3 bases at V and 2 bases at J, with 22 bases between the two ends. The CDR3 length is 18 residues. Looked up from germline, CDR1 is KGHSH and CDR2 is LQKENI.

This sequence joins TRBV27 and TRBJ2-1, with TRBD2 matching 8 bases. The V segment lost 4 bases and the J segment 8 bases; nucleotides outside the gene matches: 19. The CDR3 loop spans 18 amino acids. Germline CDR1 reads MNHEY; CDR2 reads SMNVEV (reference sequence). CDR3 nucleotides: TGTGCCAGCAGTTCCGGACACCCCTCACTAGCGGAGGCGGATGAGCAGTTCTTC. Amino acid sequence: CASSSGHPSLAEADEQFF.

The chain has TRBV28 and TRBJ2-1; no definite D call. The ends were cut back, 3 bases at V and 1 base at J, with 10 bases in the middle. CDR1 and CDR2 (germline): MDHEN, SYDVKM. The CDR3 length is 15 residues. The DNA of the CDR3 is TGTGCCAGCAGTTTCACGGAGAAGTCCTACAATGAGCAGTTCTTC. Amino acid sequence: CASSFTEKSYNEQFF. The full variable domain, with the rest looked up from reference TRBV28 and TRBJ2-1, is DVKVTQSSRYLVKRTGEKVFLECVQDMDHENMFWYRQDPGLGLRLIYFSYDVKMKEKGDIPEGYSVSREKKERFSLILESASTNQTSMYLCASSFTEKSYNEQFFGPGTRLTVL.

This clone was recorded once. The CDR3 spells CATKGTGGFYEQYF. The CDR3 DNA is TGTGCCACTAAGGGGACAGGGGGTTTCTACGAGCAGTACTTC. The chain recombines TRBV28 with TRBJ2-7, with 11 bases fitting TRBD1. CDR1 MDHEN and CDR2 SYDVKM come from the germline V gene. There are 14 residues in the CDR3. V lost 10 bases and J lost 3; bases outside the gene matches: 8.

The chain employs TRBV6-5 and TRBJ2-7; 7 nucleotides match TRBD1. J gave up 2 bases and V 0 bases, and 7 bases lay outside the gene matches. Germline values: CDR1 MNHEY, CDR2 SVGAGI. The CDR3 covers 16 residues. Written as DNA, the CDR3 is TGTGCCAGCAGTTACTCCCATGGGACAGAAGCCTACGAGCAGTACTTC. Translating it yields CASSYSHGTEAYEQYF.

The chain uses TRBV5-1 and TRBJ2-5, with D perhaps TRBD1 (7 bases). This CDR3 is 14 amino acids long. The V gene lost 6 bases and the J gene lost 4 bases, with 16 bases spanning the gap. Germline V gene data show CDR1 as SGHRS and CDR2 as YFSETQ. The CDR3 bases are TGCGCCAGCACCCTAACCCAGGGGGGAGAGACCCAGTACTTC. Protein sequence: CASTLTQGGETQYF.

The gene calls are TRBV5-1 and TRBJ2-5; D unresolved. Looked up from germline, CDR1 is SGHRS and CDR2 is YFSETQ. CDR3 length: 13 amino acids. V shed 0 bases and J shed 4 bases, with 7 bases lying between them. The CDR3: CASSLAHTETQYF. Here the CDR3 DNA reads TGCGCCAGCAGCTTGGCCCACACAGAGACCCAGTACTTC.

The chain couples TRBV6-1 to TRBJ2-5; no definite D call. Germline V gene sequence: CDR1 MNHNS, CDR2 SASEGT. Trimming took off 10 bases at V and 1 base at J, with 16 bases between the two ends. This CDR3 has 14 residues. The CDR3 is CATCRGFGQETQYF. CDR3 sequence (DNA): TGTGCCACCTGCCGAGGTTTTGGCCAAGAGACCCAGTACTTC.

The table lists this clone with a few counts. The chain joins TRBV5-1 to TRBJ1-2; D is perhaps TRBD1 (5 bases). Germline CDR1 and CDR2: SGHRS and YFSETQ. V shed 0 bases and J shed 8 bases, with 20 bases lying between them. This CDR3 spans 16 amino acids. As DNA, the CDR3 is TGCGCCAGCAGCTTGGCCCTGGGGGGGGAACCGGGAGGCTACACCTTC. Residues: CASSLALGGEPGGYTF. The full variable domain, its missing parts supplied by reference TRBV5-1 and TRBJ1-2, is KAGVTQTPRYLIKTRGQQVTLSCSPISGHRSVSWYQQTPGQGLQFLFEYFSETQRNKGNFPGRFSGRQFSNSRSEMNVSTLELGDSALYLCASSLALGGEPGGYTFGSGTRLTVV.

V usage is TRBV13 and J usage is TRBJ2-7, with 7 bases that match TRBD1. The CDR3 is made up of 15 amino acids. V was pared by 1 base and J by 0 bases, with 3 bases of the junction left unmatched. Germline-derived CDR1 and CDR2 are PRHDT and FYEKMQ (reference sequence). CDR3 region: CASSLEQGSSYEQYF. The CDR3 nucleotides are TGTGCCAGCAGCTTAGAACAGGGGAGCTCCTACGAGCAGTACTTC.

CDR3 in DNA: TGTGCCAGCAGCTTGGGACTTTACAATGAGCAGTTCTTC. It encodes CASSLGLYNEQFF. The chain carries TRBV7-6 and TRBJ2-1; tentatively, D is TRBD2 (6 bases). V lost 3 bases to trimming and J lost 4 bases, with 7 bases between them. The germline V gene encodes CDR1 SGHVS and CDR2 FNYEAQ. The CDR3 loop spans 13 amino acids.

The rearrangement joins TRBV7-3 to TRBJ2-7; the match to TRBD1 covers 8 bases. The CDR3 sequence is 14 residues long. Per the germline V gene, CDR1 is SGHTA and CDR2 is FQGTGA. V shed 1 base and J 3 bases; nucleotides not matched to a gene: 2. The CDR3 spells CASSLSGQGYEQYF. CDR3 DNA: TGTGCCAGCAGCTTAAGTGGACAGGGCTACGAGCAGTACTTC.

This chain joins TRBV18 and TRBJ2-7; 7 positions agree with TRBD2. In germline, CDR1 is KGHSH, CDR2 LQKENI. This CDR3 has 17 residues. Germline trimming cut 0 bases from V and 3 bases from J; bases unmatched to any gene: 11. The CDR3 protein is CASSPPSWAGDVYEQYF. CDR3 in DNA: TGTGCCAGCTCACCACCCTCTTGGGCGGGAGACGTCTACGAGCAGTACTTC.

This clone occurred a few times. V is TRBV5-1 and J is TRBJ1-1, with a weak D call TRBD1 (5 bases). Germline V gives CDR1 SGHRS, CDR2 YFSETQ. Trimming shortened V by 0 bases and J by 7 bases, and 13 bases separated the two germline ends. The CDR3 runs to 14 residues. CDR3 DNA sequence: TGCGCCAGCAGCTTGGCCCCTGGGGGGATTGAAGCTTTCTTT. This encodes CASSLAPGGIEAFF. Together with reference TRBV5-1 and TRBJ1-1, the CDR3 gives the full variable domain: KAGVTQTPRYLIKTRGQQVTLSCSPISGHRSVSWYQQTPGQGLQFLFEYFSETQRNKGNFPGRFSGRQFSNSRSEMNVSTLELGDSALYLCASSLAPGGIEAFFGQGTRLTVV.

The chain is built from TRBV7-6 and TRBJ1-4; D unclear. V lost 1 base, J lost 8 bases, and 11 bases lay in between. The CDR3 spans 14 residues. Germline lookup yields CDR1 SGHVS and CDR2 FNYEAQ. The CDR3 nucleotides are TGTGCCAGCAGCTTAGTGGAGGGTGGCGAAAAACTGTTTTTT. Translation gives CASSLVEGGEKLFF.

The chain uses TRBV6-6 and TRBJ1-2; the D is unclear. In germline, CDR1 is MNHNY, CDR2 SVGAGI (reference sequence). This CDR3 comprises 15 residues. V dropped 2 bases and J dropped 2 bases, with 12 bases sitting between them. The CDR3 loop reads CASSYLRDPNYGYTF. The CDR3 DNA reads TGTGCCAGCAGTTACCTCCGGGATCCAAACTATGGCTACACCTTC.

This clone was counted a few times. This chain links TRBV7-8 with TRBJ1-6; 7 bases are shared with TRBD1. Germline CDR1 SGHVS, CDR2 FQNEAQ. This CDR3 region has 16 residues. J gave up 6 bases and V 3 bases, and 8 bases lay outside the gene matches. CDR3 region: CASSFGTATLNSPLHF. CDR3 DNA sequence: TGTGCCAGCAGCTTCGGGACAGCGACCCTTAATTCACCCCTCCACTTT.

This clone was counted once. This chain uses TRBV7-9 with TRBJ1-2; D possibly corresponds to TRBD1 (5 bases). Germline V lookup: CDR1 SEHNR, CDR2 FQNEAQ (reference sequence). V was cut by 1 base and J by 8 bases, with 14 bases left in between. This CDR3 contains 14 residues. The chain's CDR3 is CASSLGGGTGGYTF. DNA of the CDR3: TGTGCCAGCAGCTTAGGTGGGGGGACGGGCGGCTACACCTTC.